These T cell receptor beta chains were read from a single sample in a study of T cells after yellow fever vaccination. TCRdb re-called the 5' RACE reads through MiXCR, storing one row per CDR3 protein. Counted here are hundreds of thousands of distinct CDR3 sequences, 4.1% occurring once; the ten biggest clones make up around 25%. The sample consisted of PBMCs, taken 5 days after the yellow fever booster vaccination. These receptors were collected from a man younger than 35 who received the YFV17D yellow fever vaccine. Both conserved end residues are part of each CDR3. A D gene is named only where the DNA matches it firmly. Not every row has a clone size; where given, it reads once, few, many or a size class.

V	D	J	size	CDR3	DNA
TRBV20-1	TRBD2	TRBJ2-3	-	CGGLAGESTDTQYF	TGCGGCGGACTAGCGGGGGAGAGCACAGATACGCAGTATTTT
TRBV15	-	TRBJ1-3	many	CATSRPSIGLNTIYF	TGTGCCACCAGCAGACCCAGTATTGGATTGAACACCATATATTTT
TRBV5-1	-	TRBJ1-1	-	CASSFRGENEAFF	TGCGCCAGCAGCTTCAGAGGGGAAAATGAAGCTTTCTTT
TRBV5-5	-	TRBJ1-4	many	CASSSTWREKLFF	TGTGCCAGCAGCAGTACCTGGAGAGAAAAACTGTTTTTT
TRBV10-3	-	TRBJ1-2	-	CAISESGEGYTF	TGTGCCATCAGTGAGTCTGGAGAAGGCTACACCTTC
TRBV20-1	TRBD2	TRBJ2-3	many	CSASGGGGTSDTQYF	TGCAGTGCTAGCGGCGGGGGAGGAACTTCAGATACGCAGTATTTT
TRBV5-4	-	TRBJ1-1	few	CASRLGVGTEAFF	TGTGCCAGCAGGTTGGGGGTCGGCACTGAAGCTTTCTTT
TRBV5-1	-	TRBJ2-5	few	CASSPDPNTETQYF	TGCGCCAGCAGCCCGGACCCGAACACAGAGACCCAGTACTTC
TRBV27	TRBD1	TRBJ1-1	many	CATRFNIGQGSNTEAFF	TGTGCCACACGATTTAACATTGGACAGGGGTCGAACACTGAAGCTTTCTTT
TRBV4-1	TRBD1	TRBJ2-2	many	CASSPRAQGGTGELFF	TGCGCCAGCAGCCCGCGGGCACAGGGGGGAACCGGGGAGCTGTTTTTT
TRBV6-5	-	TRBJ1-5	few	CASSEGTLGWEPQHF	TGTGCCAGCAGTGAGGGGACACTCGGATGGGAGCCCCAGCATTTT
TRBV20-1	TRBD1	TRBJ1-2	-	CSAGDWTGNYGYTF	TGCAGTGCGGGTGACTGGACAGGGAACTATGGCTACACCTTC
TRBV6-5	TRBD2	TRBJ2-7	few	CASSYSSSGGREQYF	TGTGCCAGCAGTTACTCTTCCAGCGGGGGAAGGGAGCAGTACTTC
TRBV5-1	-	TRBJ2-3	many	CASRLGVGGPTDTQYF	TGCGCCAGCAGGTTGGGGGTCGGGGGCCCCACAGATACGCAGTATTTT
TRBV7-9	-	TRBJ1-1	many	CASSLTMNTEAFF	TGTGCCAGCAGCTTAACAATGAACACTGAAGCTTTCTTT
TRBV30	-	TRBJ2-5	few	CAWSSRVRETQYF	TGTGCCTGGAGTTCTAGGGTGCGGGAGACCCAGTACTTC
TRBV18	-	TRBJ2-7	-	CASSPPMGVKQYF	TGTGCCAGCTCACCGCCGATGGGCGTAAAGCAGTACTTC
TRBV3-1	TRBD2	TRBJ2-3	-	CASSRIAGDQYF	TGTGCCAGCAGCCGAATAGCGGGGGATCAATATTTT
TRBV5-5	-	TRBJ1-1	few	CASSPTASTNTEAFF	TGTGCCAGCAGCCCGACAGCCAGTACGAACACTGAAGCTTTCTTT
TRBV7-9	TRBD2	TRBJ2-3	few	CASSPSLAGHTDTQYF	TGTGCCAGCAGCCCATCTTTAGCGGGGCACACAGATACGCAGTATTTT
TRBV5-1	-	TRBJ1-5	few	CASSPVGGPSQPQHF	TGCGCCAGCAGCCCGGTGGGGGGGCCCAGTCAGCCCCAGCATTTT
TRBV4-1	-	TRBJ1-4	-	CASSQVRVTNEKLFF	TGCGCCAGCAGCCAAGTTAGGGTGACAAATGAAAAACTGTTTTTT
TRBV6-5	-	TRBJ2-5	-	CASSPRGQGDAETQYF	TGTGCCAGCAGCCCACGGGGGCAGGGGGACGCGGAGACCCAGTACTTC
TRBV4-1	-	TRBJ2-5	many	CASSRRSLGVAETQYF	TGCGCCAGCAGCCGAAGATCATTAGGAGTAGCGGAGACCCAGTACTTC
TRBV12-3/TRBV12-4	-	TRBJ1-1	-	CASNLQGLNTEAFF	TGTGCCAGCAACCTACAGGGTTTAAACACTGAAGCTTTCTTT
TRBV29-1	-	TRBJ2-7	many	CSVNGRTDTYEQYF	TGCAGCGTCAACGGACGGACAGACACCTACGAGCAGTACTTC
TRBV18	TRBD1	TRBJ1-5	-	CASSRDRGSFQPQHF	TGTGCCAGCTCACGGGACAGGGGAAGTTTTCAGCCACAGCATTTT
TRBV4-1	-	TRBJ2-5	many	CASSLMGRTEETQYF	TGCGCCAGCAGTTTAATGGGCAGGACGGAGGAGACCCAGTACTTC
TRBV4-1	TRBD1	TRBJ2-7	many	CASSLQLGTGASYEQYF	TGCGCCAGCAGCCTTCAATTGGGGACAGGGGCTTCCTACGAGCAGTACTTC
TRBV4-1	TRBD1	TRBJ1-5	-	CASSQGRGAGGDQPQHF	TGCGCCAGCAGCCAAGGACGGGGTGCAGGGGGCGATCAGCCCCAGCATTTT
TRBV7-3	-	TRBJ2-1	-	CASSLTGGLNDVEQFF	TGTGCCAGCAGCTTAACCGGGGGACTCAATGACGTCGAGCAGTTCTTC
TRBV20-1	TRBD1	TRBJ1-2	few	CSARGQGEGYTF	TGCAGTGCTAGAGGACAGGGGGAGGGCTACACCTTC
TRBV6-5	-	TRBJ1-6	-	CASSYLLRSNSPLHF	TGTGCCAGCAGTTACCTGTTACGGAGTAATTCACCCCTCCACTTT
TRBV7-2	-	TRBJ2-2	few	CASQGGPSNTGELFF	TGTGCCAGCCAGGGGGGGCCCTCGAACACCGGGGAGCTGTTTTTT
TRBV5-1	TRBD1	TRBJ2-1	many	CASSLGPGGRNEQFF	TGCGCCAGCAGCTTGGGCCCAGGGGGAAGGAATGAGCAGTTCTTC